This section outlines one TCR beta chain sequence together with its context. Its antigen is currently unknown. This specimen comes from a study of blood T cells in healthy people across ages. The sample, about 10 milliliters of peripheral blood, was drawn from each donor. The CDR3 has 15 residues. CDR1 is SGHTA and CDR2 is FQGNSA in the germline V gene. With 4 bases removed from V and 1 base from J, the gap between germline ends came to 10 bases. Study outcomes and limitations: The study found more naive CD4+ cells and higher diversity in long-lived than aged donors.

Using a J-beta primer mix together with a sample-barcoded 5' primer, a second PCR was run for roughly 7 to 11 cycles. A tag from a template-switch adaptor with 12 random nucleotides marked each cDNA molecule. One entry per CDR3 protein, called by TCRdb with MiXCR from the 5' RACE reads. The sample records 1,300,000 or so distinct CDR3 sequences, roughly 64% being singletons. This rearrangement joins TRBV7-2 to TRBJ1-4, with D unclear. This clonotype was obtained from a man aged 18 to 30 in good health. The sequenced material came from blood. In DNA form, the CDR3 reads TGTGCCAGCAGCTCTCAGACTAGAACTAATGAAAAACTGTTTTTT. Its protein product is CASSSQTRTNEKLFF.